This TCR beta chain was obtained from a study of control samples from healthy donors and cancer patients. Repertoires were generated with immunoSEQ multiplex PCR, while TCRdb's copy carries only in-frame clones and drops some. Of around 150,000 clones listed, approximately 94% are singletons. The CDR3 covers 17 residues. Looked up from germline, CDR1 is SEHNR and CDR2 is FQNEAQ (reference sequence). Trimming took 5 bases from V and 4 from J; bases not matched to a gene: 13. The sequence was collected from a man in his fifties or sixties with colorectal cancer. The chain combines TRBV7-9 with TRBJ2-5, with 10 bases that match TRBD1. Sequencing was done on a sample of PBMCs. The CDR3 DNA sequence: TGTGCCAGCAGCCCGCTCGAACTGACAGGGGGCGGAGAGACCCAGTACTTC. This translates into CASSPLELTGGGETQYF.